A single sample gave rise to the 29 T cell receptor beta chains below, sequenced in a study of PD-1 blockade in classical Hodgkin lymphoma (dated by TCRdb to about 2020). The time point label, as the study defines it: cycle 2 day 1 (C2D1) of nivolumab. All trial patients had relapsed after autologous stem cell transplantation, with cohorts A, B and C differing in prior brentuximab vedotin exposure. Receptor amplification or capture employed the immunoSEQ multiplex PCR assay. As stored in TCRdb, this immuneACCESS dataset retains in-frame rearrangements with V and J assigned. A fraction of the clones does not appear; measured against another copy, unresolved V genes explain less than half of the discrepancy, and the remainder lacks a known reason. Across this sample there are about 37,000 clones, with less than 85% seen only once. 16% of the sample is taken by the ten largest. The material was peripheral blood mononuclear cells (PBMCs), obtained before the second cycle of nivolumab. These receptors were taken from a human donor with classical Hodgkin lymphoma.

V gene TRBV14 combines with J gene TRBJ2-1; TRBD1 aligns across 10 bases. The V and J ends lost 3 bases and 0 bases, in that order; junction bases with no gene match: 8. This CDR3 contains 18 residues. Germline V gives CDR1 SGHDN, CDR2 FVKESK. The CDR3 DNA follows: TGTGCCAGCAGCCAGGGACAGGGGCTTTATCTCTCCTACAATGAGCAGTTCTTC. It codes for CASSQGQGLYLSYNEQFF.

The rearrangement links TRBV5-1 to TRBJ2-5; TRBD2 aligns across 15 bases. Germline CDR1 and CDR2: SGHRS and YFSETQ. The V and J ends lost 3 bases and 2 bases, in that order; junction bases with no gene match: 5. CDR3 size: 17 residues. This CDR3 is CASSWTGLAGGQETQYF. The CDR3 DNA sequence: TGCGCCAGCAGCTGGACGGGACTAGCGGGGGGTCAAGAGACCCAGTACTTC.

The V call is TRBV7-8, the J call TRBJ2-5; no firm D call. This CDR3 comprises 14 residues. Germline V lookup: CDR1 SGHVS, CDR2 FQNEAQ. Trimming removed 1 base at V and 5 bases at J, with 11 bases between. The CDR3 DNA reads as TGTGCCAGCAGCTTAGTGTTCTCCGGGGAGACCCAGTACTTC. Its protein is CASSLVFSGETQYF.

By share of the sample, this clone is large. The J gene is TRBJ1-1, the V gene TRBV19, with a tentative D call TRBD1 (6 bases). V lost 2 bases and J 2 bases, leaving 12 bases between the germline ends. Germline CDR1 LNHDA, CDR2 SQIVND (reference sequence). This CDR3 contains 15 residues. The CDR3 loop is CASSIKGHINTEAFF. DNA for the CDR3: TGTGCCAGTAGTATAAAGGGACATATAAACACTGAAGCTTTCTTT.

The chain couples TRBV2 to TRBJ2-5, with 7 bases matching TRBD1. This CDR3 is 13 amino acids long. The V and J ends lost 7 bases and 1 base, in that order; junction bases with no gene match: 3. Germline V gene data show CDR1 as SNHLY and CDR2 as FYNNEI. The CDR3 nucleotides read TGTGCCAGCAAACAGGGGCGCCAAGAGACCCAGTACTTC. Residues: CASKQGRQETQYF.

The chain couples TRBV10-3 to TRBJ1-2; the D gene is possibly TRBD1 (5 bases). The CDR3 spans 14 residues. Trimming shortened V by 7 bases and J by 6 bases, and 18 bases separated the two germline ends. Germline V CDR1 and CDR2: ENHRY, SYGVKD. The CDR3: CAIMDWAGSDGYTF. The CDR3 region has the DNA TGTGCCATCATGGATTGGGCAGGGTCGGATGGCTACACCTTC.

The J gene is TRBJ1-1, the V gene TRBV28; 7 bases are a match to TRBD1. The CDR3 covers 16 residues. CDR1 and CDR2 from the germline V gene are MDHEN and SYDVKM. With 6 bases clipped from V and 3 bases from J, the junction kept 13 bases outside the gene matches. CDR3 DNA sequence: TGTGCCAGCAGGGGGTGGGGGCTTCAGGGGGACACTGAAGCTTTCTTT. It encodes CASRGWGLQGDTEAFF.

V usage is TRBV9 and J usage is TRBJ1-3; the D gene is possibly TRBD1 (6 bases). Germline lookup yields CDR1 SGDLS and CDR2 YYNGEE. V lost 0 bases and J lost 0, with 13 bases in between. The length of the CDR3 is 17 residues. Here the CDR3 DNA reads TGTGCCAGCAGCGTAGCCCAGGGGCCCTACTCTGGAAACACCATATATTTT. This codes for CASSVAQGPYSGNTIYF.

The V gene is TRBV30, the J gene TRBJ1-1; D might be TRBD1 (6 bases). Germline V gene lookup returns CDR1 GTSNPN and CDR2 SVGIG (reference sequence). V was cut by 0 bases and J by 10 bases, with 15 bases left in between. CDR3 length: 13 amino acids. Here the CDR3 reads CAWSVSSRGRAFF. DNA for the CDR3: TGTGCCTGGAGTGTTTCTAGCAGGGGTAGAGCTTTCTTT.

In this sample, this clone turned up once. The chain employs TRBV18 and TRBJ1-1, with no clear D. Germline V gene data show CDR1 as KGHSH and CDR2 as LQKENI. V lost 4 bases, J lost 1 base, and 7 bases lay in between. The CDR3 is 13 amino acids. CDR3 loop: CASSQTRNTEAFF. The CDR3 coding sequence is TGTGCCAGCTCACAGACGCGGAACACTGAAGCTTTCTTT.

This clone appeared a few times. The chain combines TRBV11-2 with TRBJ2-3; possibly TRBD2 for D (6 bases). V was pared by 3 bases and J by 4 bases, with 11 bases between. CDR1 and CDR2 (germline): SGHAT, FQNNGV. The CDR3 covers 14 residues. The CDR3 DNA sequence: TGTGCCAGCAGCTTTTCTGGGGAGGCAGATACGCAGTATTTT. It encodes CASSFSGEADTQYF.

The V and J genes are TRBV2 and TRBJ2-5, with D maybe TRBD2 (6 bases). The CDR3 extends over 16 amino acids. Per germline, CDR1 SNHLY and CDR2 FYNNEI. V shed 1 base and J shed 2 bases, with 14 bases lying between them. CDR3 DNA sequence: TGTGCCAGCAGTGAAGTCTTGGGGGGACCTCAAGAGACCCAGTACTTC. It is translated as CASSEVLGGPQETQYF.

The rearrangement links TRBV6-6 to TRBJ2-7; TRBD2 matches 8 bases. This CDR3 comprises 16 residues. Germline values: CDR1 MNHNY, CDR2 SVGAGI (reference sequence). V shed 6 bases, J shed 5 bases, and the junction held 15 bases outside the gene matches. CDR3 sequence reads: CASRALTGGPRDEQYF. The DNA of the CDR3 is TGTGCCAGCAGGGCCTTGACGGGGGGGCCAAGGGACGAGCAGTACTTC.

The V gene is TRBV5-4, the J gene TRBJ2-7; possibly TRBD1 for D (6 bases). CDR1 and CDR2 from the germline V gene are SGHNT and YYREEE (reference sequence). The germline V and J ends were trimmed by 4 bases and 2 bases, with 13 bases remaining between them. There are 14 residues in the CDR3. As DNA, the CDR3 is TGTGCCAGCAGCGGCGGCCGGGACACCTACGAGCAGTACTTC. This sequence encodes CASSGGRDTYEQYF.

The gene calls are TRBV11-2 and TRBJ1-1; D is undetermined. CDR3 size: 13 residues. From germline, CDR1 is SGHAT and CDR2 FQNNGV. The V gene lost 7 bases and the J gene lost 1 base, with 10 bases spanning the gap. The CDR3 DNA sequence: TGTGCCAGCACCCCTCAAAGGAACACTGAAGCTTTCTTT. Protein sequence: CASTPQRNTEAFF.

This chain joins TRBV5-6 and TRBJ2-7, with TRBD1 identical over 9 bases. Germline CDR1 reads SGHDT; CDR2 reads YYEEEE. J lost 5 bases, V lost 3 bases, and 3 bases had no gene match. The CDR3 has 13 residues. CDR3 region: CASSWTGVDEQYF. Here the CDR3 DNA reads TGTGCCAGCAGCTGGACAGGGGTCGACGAGCAGTACTTC.

This clone was observed a few times. The V and J genes are TRBV30 and TRBJ1-6; TRBD1 agrees at 7 bases. The J segment lost 7 bases and the V segment lost 5 bases, leaving 8 bases of the junction unmatched. The CDR3 has 14 amino acids. Germline V gives CDR1 GTSNPN, CDR2 SVGIG (reference sequence). The CDR3 sequence is CAWGTENYNSPLHF. In nucleotides, the CDR3 is TGTGCCTGGGGGACAGAGAATTACAATTCACCCCTCCACTTT.

By share, this clone ranks as medium-sized. The chain joins TRBV7-9 to TRBJ1-5; weak D call: TRBD1 (5 bases). The CDR3 covers 15 residues. Between the trimmed V and J ends, which lost 4 bases and 7 bases, there was a span of 17 bases. Germline CDR1 reads SEHNR; CDR2 reads FQNEAQ (reference sequence). In DNA form, the CDR3 reads TGTGCCAGCAGCTCGTCGGGCCCGGGGCACCAGCCCCAGCATTTT. It is translated as CASSSSGPGHQPQHF. Combining the CDR3 with reference TRBV7-9 and TRBJ1-5 gives the whole variable domain DTGVSQNPRHKITKRGQNVTFRCDPISEHNRLYWYRQTLGQGPEFLTYFQNEAQLEKSRLLSDRFSAERPKGSFSTLEIQRTEQGDSAMYLCASSSSGPGHQPQHFGDGTRLSIL.

The chain employs TRBV6-6 and TRBJ1-3, with TRBD1 matching 10 bases. Per the germline V gene, CDR1 is MNHNY and CDR2 is SVGAGI (reference sequence). The CDR3 contains 16 residues. V lost 1 base to trimming and J lost 4 bases; unmatched junction nucleotides: 4. CDR3 in DNA: TGTGCCAGCAGTTACTGGGGGACAGGGGAAGGAAACACCATATATTTT. It is translated as CASSYWGTGEGNTIYF.

This clone was detected only a few times. The rearrangement joins TRBV4-3 to TRBJ2-3, with 8 nucleotides matching TRBD2. Germline assignment: CDR1 LGHNA and CDR2 YSLEER. After removal of 4 bases from V and 6 bases from J, the junction contained 9 bases not matched to a gene. This CDR3 spans 15 amino acids. For the CDR3, the DNA is TGCGCCAGCAGCCTTAGCGGGGTAGCCCGGGATACGCAGTATTTT. Translation: CASSLSGVARDTQYF.

The chain carries TRBV4-1 and TRBJ2-7, with D perhaps matching TRBD1 (6 bases). V gave up 4 bases and J gave up 1 base, with 11 bases separating them. The CDR3 totals 14 residues. Germline-derived CDR1 and CDR2 are MGHRA and YSYEKL. The CDR3 region has the DNA TGCGCCAGCAGCCGGGGGCCCGCTTCCTACGAGCAGTACTTC. Amino acids: CASSRGPASYEQYF.

This clone appeared a few times. The V and J genes are TRBV6-5 and TRBJ1-1, with D possibly matching TRBD1 (5 bases). Trimming took off 3 bases at V and 4 bases at J, with 12 bases between the two ends. The CDR3 is 14 amino acids. Germline loops: CDR1 MNHEY, CDR2 SVGAGI. The CDR3: CASSYVSGFTEAFF. DNA of the CDR3: TGTGCCAGCAGTTATGTTTCAGGGTTCACTGAAGCTTTCTTT.

The rearrangement links TRBV6-5 to TRBJ2-5, with 10 bases matching TRBD1. There are 15 residues in the CDR3. Germline CDR1 is MNHEY and CDR2 is SVGAGI. The V and J ends lost 5 bases and 4 bases, in that order; junction bases with no gene match: 7. This CDR3 is CASSAMGQGIETQYF. CDR3 DNA sequence: TGTGCCAGCAGTGCAATGGGACAGGGGATAGAGACCCAGTACTTC.

This chain joins TRBV2 and TRBJ2-1; perhaps TRBD1 as D (6 bases). CDR1 is SNHLY and CDR2 is FYNNEI in the germline V gene. Trimming took 5 bases from V and 0 from J, leaving 11 bases between them. The CDR3 runs to 15 residues. CDR3 nucleotide sequence: TGTGCCAGCAGTTACAGGGTGTCCTCCTACAATGAGCAGTTCTTC. This gives the protein CASSYRVSSYNEQFF.

The rearrangement links TRBV6-5 to TRBJ1-6; D is unclear. CDR1 is MNHEY, CDR2 SVGAGI, per germline. This CDR3 contains 12 residues. Trimming cost V 9 bases and J 10 bases, with 13 bases left between them. CDR3 loop: CASGVGDSPLHF. DNA for the CDR3: TGTGCCAGTGGGGTCGGCGACTCACCCCTCCACTTT.

The chain employs TRBV6-5 and TRBJ1-5; D perhaps matches TRBD1 (5 bases). V gave up 2 bases and J gave up 4 bases, with 9 bases separating them. The CDR3 is 14 amino acids. Germline lookup yields CDR1 MNHEY and CDR2 SVGAGI. The CDR3, as DNA: TGTGCCAGCAGTTACGGGTCAGGGAATCAGCCCCAGCATTTT. Protein sequence: CASSYGSGNQPQHF.

The chain joins TRBV4-3 to TRBJ2-7; D is perhaps TRBD1 (6 bases). The germline V gene encodes CDR1 LGHNA and CDR2 YSLEER. The CDR3 totals 14 residues. Trimming cost V 0 bases and J 9 bases, with 15 bases left between them. The CDR3 sequence is CASSQDLQGVGQYF. The DNA for the CDR3 is TGCGCCAGCAGCCAAGATTTACAGGGAGTAGGGCAGTACTTC.

The V and J genes are TRBV2 and TRBJ2-2; a weak D match, TRBD1 (5 bases). With 6 bases removed from V and 5 bases from J, the gap between germline ends came to 13 bases. CDR1 is SNHLY and CDR2 is FYNNEI in the germline V gene. The CDR3 sequence is 14 residues long. The CDR3 protein is CASRTQGSTGELFF. CDR3 nucleotides: TGTGCCAGCAGAACGCAGGGCTCAACCGGGGAGCTGTTTTTT.

In its sample, this clone was seen once. The rearrangement uses TRBV4-1 and TRBJ2-3, with unresolved D. The CDR3 has 15 residues. Germline CDR1 and CDR2: MGHRA and YSYEKL. V was trimmed by 0 bases and J by 3 bases, leaving 10 bases between them. CDR3 in amino acids: CASSQEVTWTDTQYF. The CDR3 DNA reads as TGCGCCAGCAGCCAAGAGGTGACGTGGACAGATACGCAGTATTTT.